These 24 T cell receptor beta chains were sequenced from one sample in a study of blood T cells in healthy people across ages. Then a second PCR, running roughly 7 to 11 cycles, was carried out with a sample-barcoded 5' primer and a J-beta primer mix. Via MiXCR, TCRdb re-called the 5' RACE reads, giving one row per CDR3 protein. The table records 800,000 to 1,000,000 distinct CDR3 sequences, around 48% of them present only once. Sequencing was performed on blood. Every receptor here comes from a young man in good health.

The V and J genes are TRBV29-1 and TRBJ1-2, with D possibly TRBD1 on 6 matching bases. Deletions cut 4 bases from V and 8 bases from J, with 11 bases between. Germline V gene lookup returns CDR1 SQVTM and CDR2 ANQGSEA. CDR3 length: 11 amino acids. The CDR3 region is CSVGGGQGYTF. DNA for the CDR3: TGCAGCGTTGGGGGGGGGCAGGGCTACACCTTC.

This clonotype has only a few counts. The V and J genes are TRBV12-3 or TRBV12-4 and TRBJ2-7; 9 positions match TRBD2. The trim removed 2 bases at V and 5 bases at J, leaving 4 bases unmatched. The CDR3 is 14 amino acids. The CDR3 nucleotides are TGTGCCAGCAGTTTATCAGCGGGGGGCCACGAGCAGTACTTC. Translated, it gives CASSLSAGGHEQYF.

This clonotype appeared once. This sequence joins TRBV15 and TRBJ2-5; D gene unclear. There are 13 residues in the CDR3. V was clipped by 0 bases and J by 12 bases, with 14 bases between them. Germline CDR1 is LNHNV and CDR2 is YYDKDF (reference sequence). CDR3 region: CATSRDPTSEKYF. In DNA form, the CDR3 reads TGTGCCACCAGCAGAGACCCGACTTCTGAGAAGTACTTC. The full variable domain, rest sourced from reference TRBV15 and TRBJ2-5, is DAMVIQNPRYQVTQFGKPVTLSCSQTLNHNVMYWYQQKSSQAPKLLFHYYDKDFNNEADTPDNFQSRRPNTSFCFLDIRSPGLGDTAMYLCATSRDPTSEKYFGPGTRLLVL.

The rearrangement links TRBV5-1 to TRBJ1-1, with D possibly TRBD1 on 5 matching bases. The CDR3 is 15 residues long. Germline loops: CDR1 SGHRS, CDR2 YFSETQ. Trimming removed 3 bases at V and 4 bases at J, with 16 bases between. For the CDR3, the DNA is TGCGCCAGCAGCTCGCGAGACAGTGTTCCCACTGAAGCTTTCTTT. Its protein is CASSSRDSVPTEAFF.

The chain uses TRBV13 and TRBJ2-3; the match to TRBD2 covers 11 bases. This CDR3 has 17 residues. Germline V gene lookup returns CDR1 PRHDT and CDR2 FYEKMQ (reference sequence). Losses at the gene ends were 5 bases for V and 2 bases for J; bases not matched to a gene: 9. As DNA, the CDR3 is TGTGCCAGCAGCCCACGGACTAGCGGGCCCTACACAGATACGCAGTATTTT. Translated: CASSPRTSGPYTDTQYF.

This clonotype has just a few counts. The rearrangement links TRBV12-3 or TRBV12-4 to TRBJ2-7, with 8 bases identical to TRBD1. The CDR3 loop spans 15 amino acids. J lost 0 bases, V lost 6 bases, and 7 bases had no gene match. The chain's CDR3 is CASRGTGRDSYEQYF. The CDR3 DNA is TGTGCCAGCAGAGGGACAGGCCGGGACTCCTACGAGCAGTACTTC.

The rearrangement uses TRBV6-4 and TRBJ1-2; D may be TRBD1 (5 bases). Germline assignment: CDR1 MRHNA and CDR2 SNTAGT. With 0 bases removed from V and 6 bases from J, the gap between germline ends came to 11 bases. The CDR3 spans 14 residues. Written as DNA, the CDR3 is TGTGCCAGCAGTGACTCTTCAGGGAGCGATGGCTACACCTTC. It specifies CASSDSSGSDGYTF.

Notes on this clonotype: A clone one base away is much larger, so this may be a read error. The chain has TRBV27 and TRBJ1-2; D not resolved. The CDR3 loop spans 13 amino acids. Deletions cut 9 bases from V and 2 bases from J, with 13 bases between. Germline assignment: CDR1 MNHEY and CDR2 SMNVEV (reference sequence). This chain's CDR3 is CASHDALNYGYTF. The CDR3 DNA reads TGTGCCAGTCACGATGCTCTGAACTATGGCTACACCTTC.

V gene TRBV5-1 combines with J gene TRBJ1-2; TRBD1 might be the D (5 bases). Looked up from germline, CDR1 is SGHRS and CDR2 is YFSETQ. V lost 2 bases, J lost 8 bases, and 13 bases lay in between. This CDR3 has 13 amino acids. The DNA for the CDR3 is TGCGCCAGCAGCTTACAGGTTTTTGACGGCTACACCTTC. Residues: CASSLQVFDGYTF.

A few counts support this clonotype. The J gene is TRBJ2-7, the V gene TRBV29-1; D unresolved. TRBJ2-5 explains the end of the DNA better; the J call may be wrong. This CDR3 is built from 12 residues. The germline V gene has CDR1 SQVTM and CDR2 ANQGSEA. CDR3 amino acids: CSVPTRSETQYF. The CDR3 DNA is TGCAGCGTTCCGACCCGTTCAGAGACCCAGTACTTC.

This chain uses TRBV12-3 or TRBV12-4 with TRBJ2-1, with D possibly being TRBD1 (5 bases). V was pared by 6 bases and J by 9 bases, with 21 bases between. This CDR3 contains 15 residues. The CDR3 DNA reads TGTGCCAGCAGCCCGGTTAGGGGCCCCGAGAGTGAGCAGTTCTTC. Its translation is CASSPVRGPESEQFF.

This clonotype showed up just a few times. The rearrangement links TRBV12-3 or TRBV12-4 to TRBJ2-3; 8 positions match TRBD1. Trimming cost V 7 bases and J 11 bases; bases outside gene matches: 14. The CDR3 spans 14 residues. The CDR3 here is CASISNRDRLMQYF. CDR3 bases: TGTGCCAGCATTAGTAACAGGGACAGGCTAATGCAGTATTTT.

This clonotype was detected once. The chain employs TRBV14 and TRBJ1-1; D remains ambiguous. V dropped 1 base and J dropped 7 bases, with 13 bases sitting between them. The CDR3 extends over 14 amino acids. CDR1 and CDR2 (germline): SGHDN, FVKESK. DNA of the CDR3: TGTGCCAGCAGCCAAGTTGGGAATGGGTTTGAAGCTTTCTTT. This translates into CASSQVGNGFEAFF. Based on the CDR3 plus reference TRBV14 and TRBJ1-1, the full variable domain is EAGVTQFPSHSVIEKGQTVTLRCDPISGHDNLYWYRRVMGKEIKFLLHFVKESKQDESGMPNNRFLAERTGGTYSTLKVQPAELEDSGVYFCASSQVGNGFEAFFGQGTRLTVV.

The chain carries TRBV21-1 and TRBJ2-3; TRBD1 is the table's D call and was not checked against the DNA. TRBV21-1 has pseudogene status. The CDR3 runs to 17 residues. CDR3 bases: TGTGCTAGCAGCCCTCAAACAAGCAGGGGTCTCACAGATACGCAGTATTTT. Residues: CASSPQTSRGLTDTQYF.

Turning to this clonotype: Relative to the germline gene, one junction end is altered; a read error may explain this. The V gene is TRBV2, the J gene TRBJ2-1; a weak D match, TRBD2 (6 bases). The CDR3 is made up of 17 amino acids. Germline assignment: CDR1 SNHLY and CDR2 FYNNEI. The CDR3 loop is CPSSEQVGGKTYNEQFF. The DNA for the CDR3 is TGTCCCAGCAGTGAACAGGTTGGGGGGAAGACCTACAATGAGCAGTTCTTC.

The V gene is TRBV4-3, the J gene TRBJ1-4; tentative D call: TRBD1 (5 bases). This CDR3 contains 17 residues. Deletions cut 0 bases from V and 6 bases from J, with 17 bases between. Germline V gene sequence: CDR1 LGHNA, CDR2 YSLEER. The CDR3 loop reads CASSQDGIRDGDEKLFF. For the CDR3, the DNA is TGCGCCAGCAGCCAAGACGGAATCCGGGACGGCGATGAAAAACTGTTTTTT.

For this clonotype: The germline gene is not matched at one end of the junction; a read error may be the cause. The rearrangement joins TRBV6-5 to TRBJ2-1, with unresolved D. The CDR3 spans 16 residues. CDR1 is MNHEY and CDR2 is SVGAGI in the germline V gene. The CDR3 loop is CASSPMGPSSYNEQCF. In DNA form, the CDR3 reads TGTGCCAGCAGTCCGATGGGCCCCAGCTCCTACAATGAGCAGTGCTTC.

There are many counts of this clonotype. The CDR3 coding sequence is TGTGCCAGCAGTTTTCGAGAGACCCAGTACTTC. Encoded protein: CASSFRETQYF. The chain recombines TRBV12-3 or TRBV12-4 with TRBJ2-5; D gene uncertain. CDR3 length equals 11 residues. V lost 3 bases to trimming and J lost 4 bases, with 3 bases between them.

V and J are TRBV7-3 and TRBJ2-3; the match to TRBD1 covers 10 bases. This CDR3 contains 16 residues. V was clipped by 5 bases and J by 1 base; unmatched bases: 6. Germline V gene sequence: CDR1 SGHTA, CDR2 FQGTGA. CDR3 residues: CASSLPGTGGTDTQYF. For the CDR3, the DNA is TGTGCCAGCAGCCTCCCCGGGACAGGGGGCACAGATACGCAGTATTTT.

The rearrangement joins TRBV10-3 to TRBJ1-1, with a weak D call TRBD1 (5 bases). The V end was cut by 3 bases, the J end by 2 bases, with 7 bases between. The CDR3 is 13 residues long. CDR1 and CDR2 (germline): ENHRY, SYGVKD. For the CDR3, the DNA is TGTGCCATCAGTGACAGGGCTAACACTGAAGCTTTCTTT. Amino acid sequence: CAISDRANTEAFF.

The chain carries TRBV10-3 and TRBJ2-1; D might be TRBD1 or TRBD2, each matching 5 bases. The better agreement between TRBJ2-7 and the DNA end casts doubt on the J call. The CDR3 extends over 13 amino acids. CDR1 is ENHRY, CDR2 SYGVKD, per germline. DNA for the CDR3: TGTGCCATCAGTGTGCAGGGAGTAGGTGAGCAGTACTTC. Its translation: CAISVQGVGEQYF.

The CDR3 reads CATQGESYEQYF. The CDR3 region has the DNA TGTGCCACACAGGGGGAATCCTACGAGCAGTACTTC. V and J are TRBV7-9 and TRBJ2-7; the match to TRBD1 covers 8 bases. Trimming cost V 10 bases and J 1 base; bases outside gene matches: 3. CDR3 length: 12 amino acids. CDR1 is SEHNR and CDR2 is FQNEAQ in the germline V gene (reference sequence).

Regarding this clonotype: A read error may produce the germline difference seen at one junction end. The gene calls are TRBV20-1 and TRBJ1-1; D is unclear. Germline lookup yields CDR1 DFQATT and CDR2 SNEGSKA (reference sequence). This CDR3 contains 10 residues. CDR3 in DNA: TGCAGTGCTAACCGGGCTGAGGCTTTCTTT. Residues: CSANRAEAFF.

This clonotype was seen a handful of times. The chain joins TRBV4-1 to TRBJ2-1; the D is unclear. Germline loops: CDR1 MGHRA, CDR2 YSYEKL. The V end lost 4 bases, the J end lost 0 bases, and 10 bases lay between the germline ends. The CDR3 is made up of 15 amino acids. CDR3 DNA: TGCGCCAGCAGCCCCGACCGGACCTCCTACAATGAGCAGTTCTTC. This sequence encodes CASSPDRTSYNEQFF.